One and the same sample provided the 7 T cell receptor beta chains below, sequenced in a study of shared clonotypes between healthy human individuals. Generated by immunoSEQ multiplex PCR, the TCRdb table keeps only in-frame clones and is missing some. The table has about 380,000 clones, approximately 97% seen once; the top ten hold approximately 0.32%. The sequenced sample was memory CD8+ T cells sorted from blood. Subset here: CD45RO+ cells pooled with CCR7-negative TemRA cells. These receptors came from a man aged 30 to 45 in good health.

The chain has TRBV7-8 and TRBJ2-3; no reliable D call. CDR3 size: 14 residues. The V gene's germline CDR1 is SGHVS and CDR2 FQNEAQ. Trimming removed 5 bases at V and 4 bases at J, with 13 bases between. CDR3 coding DNA: TGTGCCAGCAGCCCCCTCCGCCCACCAGATACGCAGTATTTT. It translates to CASSPLRPPDTQYF.

J is TRBJ2-7 and V is TRBV10-1; TRBD2 agrees at 13 bases. CDR3 length: 15 residues. Losses at the gene ends were 0 bases for V and 6 bases for J; bases not matched to a gene: 2. Germline V gene sequence: CDR1 WNHNN, CDR2 SYGVQD (reference sequence). The CDR3 loop reads CASSESGLAGTEQYF. The CDR3 DNA reads TGCGCCAGCAGTGAGTCGGGACTAGCGGGAACCGAGCAGTACTTC.

The table lists this clone with a count of one. The chain joins TRBV5-4 to TRBJ2-4; 11 bases align to TRBD1. Germline assignment: CDR1 SGHNT and CDR2 YYREEE (reference sequence). The CDR3 is 16 amino acids. The V and J ends lost 4 bases and 3 bases, in that order; junction bases with no gene match: 6. CDR3 bases: TGTGCCAGCAGCCCCGGGACAGGGGGTTTCAAAAACATTCAGTACTTC. It translates to CASSPGTGGFKNIQYF.

The table lists this clone with a count of one. The V call is TRBV30, the J call TRBJ2-7, with D unclear. Trimming shortened V by 1 base and J by 2 bases, and 3 bases separated the two germline ends. The CDR3 consists of 11 residues. Germline CDR1 GTSNPN, CDR2 SVGIG (reference sequence). CDR3 nucleotide sequence: TGTGCCTGGAGTGCAACCTACGAGCAGTACTTC. Translation: CAWSATYEQYF.

In nucleotides, the CDR3 is TGTGCCAGCAACTCACCCCGACTAGCGGGGCAACAAGAGACCCAGTACTTC. Translation: CASNSPRLAGQQETQYF. V gene TRBV7-8 combines with J gene TRBJ2-5, with 11 nucleotides matching TRBD2. V lost 7 bases and J lost 2; bases outside the gene matches: 12. CDR3 length: 17 residues. The germline V gene encodes CDR1 SGHVS and CDR2 FQNEAQ.

The rearrangement uses TRBV6-1 and TRBJ1-2; TRBD1 matches 8 bases. CDR1 and CDR2 from the germline V gene are MNHNS and SASEGT. The CDR3 contains 13 residues. J was trimmed by 4 bases and V by 6 bases; bases with no gene match: 4. CDR3 sequence: CASRLTGGYGYTF. The CDR3 region has the DNA TGTGCCAGCAGGCTAACAGGGGGCTATGGCTACACCTTC.

This rearrangement joins TRBV19 to TRBJ2-1, with 9 bases identical to TRBD2. The CDR3 runs to 13 residues. From germline, CDR1 is LNHDA and CDR2 SQIVND (reference sequence). Trimming cost V 4 bases and J 8 bases; bases outside gene matches: 3. CDR3 loop: CASSTGTSYEQFF. The CDR3 region has the DNA TGTGCCAGTAGTACCGGGACTAGCTATGAGCAGTTCTTC. Combining the CDR3 with reference TRBV19 and TRBJ2-1 gives the whole variable domain DGGITQSPKYLFRKEGQNVTLSCEQNLNHDAMYWYRQDPGQGLRLIYYSQIVNDFQKGDIAEGYSVSREKKESFPLTVTSAQKNPTAFYLCASSTGTSYEQFFGPGTRLTVL.